This T cell receptor beta chain was retrieved from a study of OX40 agonist ivuxolimab in advanced cancers. Study-level background: It was ivuxolimab, an agonistic anti-OX40 (CD134) antibody, that patients were treated with.

This clone has just one count. Enrollment shut out patients with autoimmune disease history or systemic immunosuppression. The CDR3 totals 13 residues. CDR1 and CDR2 from the germline V gene are SGHRS and YFSETQ. V lost 0 bases and J lost 3, with 6 bases in between. The data were produced by immunoSEQ multiplex PCR, yet TCRdb's version contains in-frame clones alone and is incomplete. The sample records about 58,000 clones, approximately 89% being singletons. The sequences come from CD4+ or CD8+ T cells sorted from blood, collected in a trial of the OX40 agonist ivuxolimab. The TCR originated in an adult with an advanced solid tumor such as melanoma, head and neck, liver or kidney cancer. The rearrangement links TRBV5-1 to TRBJ2-5, with D tentatively TRBD2 (5 bases). The CDR3 loop reads CASSLAGKETQYF. As DNA, the CDR3 is TGCGCCAGCAGCTTGGCCGGGAAAGAGACCCAGTACTTC.